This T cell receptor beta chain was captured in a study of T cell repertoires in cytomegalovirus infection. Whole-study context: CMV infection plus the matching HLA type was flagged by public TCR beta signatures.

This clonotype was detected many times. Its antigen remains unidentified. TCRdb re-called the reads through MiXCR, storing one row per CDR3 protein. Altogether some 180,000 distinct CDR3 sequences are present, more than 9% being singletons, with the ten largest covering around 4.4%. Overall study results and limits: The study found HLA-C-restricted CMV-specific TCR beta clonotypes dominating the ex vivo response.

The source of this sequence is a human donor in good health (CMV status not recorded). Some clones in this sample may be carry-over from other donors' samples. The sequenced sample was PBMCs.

CDR3 residues: CASSLRTAYGYTF. The CDR3 region has the DNA TGTGCCAGCAGTTTAAGGACAGCCTATGGCTACACCTTC. The chain employs TRBV28 and TRBJ1-2; D is possibly TRBD1 (6 bases). In germline, CDR1 is MDHEN, CDR2 SYDVKM. This CDR3 is 13 amino acids long. V shed 2 bases and J shed 4 bases, with 8 bases lying between them.